This T cell receptor (beta chain) was sequenced for a study of Graves' ophthalmopathy and Graves' hyperthyroidism. This CDR3 has 12 amino acids. Germline V gene sequence: CDR1 SGHAT, CDR2 FQNNGV. V was pared by 3 bases and J by 8 bases, with 10 bases between. Excluded: other autoimmune disease, uncontrolled infection, pregnancy or lactation. RNA transcripts were the source from which TCR beta CDR3 regions were amplified. HTBI-primed RT-PCR formed the first round, and a multiplex PCR formed the second. Each CDR3 protein is one row after TCRdb ran MiXCR on the multiplex PCR reads. The sample contains hundreds of thousands of distinct CDR3 sequences, approximately 15% of which appear only once.

Input material: blood. V gene TRBV11-2 combines with J gene TRBJ1-2; tentative D call: TRBD1 (5 bases). The TCR was taken from a woman between 25 and 40 years old with Graves' ophthalmopathy. The CDR3 DNA reads as TGTGCCAGCAGCTTTGTAGGGGCAGGCTACACCTTC. It is translated as CASSFVGAGYTF.